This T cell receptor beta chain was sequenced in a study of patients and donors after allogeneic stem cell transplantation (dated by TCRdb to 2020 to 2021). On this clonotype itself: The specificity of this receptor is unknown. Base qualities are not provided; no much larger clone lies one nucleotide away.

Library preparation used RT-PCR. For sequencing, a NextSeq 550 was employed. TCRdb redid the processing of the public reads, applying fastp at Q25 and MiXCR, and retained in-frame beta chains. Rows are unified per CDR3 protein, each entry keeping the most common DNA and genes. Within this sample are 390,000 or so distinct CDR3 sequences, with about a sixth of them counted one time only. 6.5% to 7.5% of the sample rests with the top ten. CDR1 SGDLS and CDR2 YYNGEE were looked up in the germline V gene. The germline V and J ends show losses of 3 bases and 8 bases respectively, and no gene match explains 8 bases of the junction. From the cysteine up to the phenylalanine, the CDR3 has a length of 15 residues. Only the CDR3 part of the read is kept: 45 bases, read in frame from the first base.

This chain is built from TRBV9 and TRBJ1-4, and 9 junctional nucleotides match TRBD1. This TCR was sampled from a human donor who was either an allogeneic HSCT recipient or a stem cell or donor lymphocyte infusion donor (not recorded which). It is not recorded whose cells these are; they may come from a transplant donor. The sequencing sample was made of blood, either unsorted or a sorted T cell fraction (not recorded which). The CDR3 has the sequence CASSGPGTGYEKLFF. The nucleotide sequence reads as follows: TGTGCCAGCAGCGGCCCCGGGACAGGGTACGAAAAACTGTTTTTT.